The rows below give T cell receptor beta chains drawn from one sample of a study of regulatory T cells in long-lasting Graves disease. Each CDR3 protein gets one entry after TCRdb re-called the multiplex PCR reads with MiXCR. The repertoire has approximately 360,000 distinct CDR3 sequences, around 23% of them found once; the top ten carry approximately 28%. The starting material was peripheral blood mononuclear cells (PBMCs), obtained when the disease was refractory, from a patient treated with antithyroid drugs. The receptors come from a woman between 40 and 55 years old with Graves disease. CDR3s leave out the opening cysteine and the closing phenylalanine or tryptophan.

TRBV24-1,ATRGMGTGHTGELF
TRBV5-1,ASSLTGQGAGEQY
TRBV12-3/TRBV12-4,ASTPGQSQETQY
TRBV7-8,ASSLRDLSNTQY
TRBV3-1,ASSQSGELF
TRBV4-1,ASSQEQQGYSPLH
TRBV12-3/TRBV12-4,ASSLGLAGKISGANVLT
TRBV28,ASSSPLGLAGEDTQY
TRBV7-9,ASSLARGREKLF
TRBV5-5,ASSPGTGTYNEQF
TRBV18,ASSTRGPTNEKLF
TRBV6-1,ATRTGYGRDEQF
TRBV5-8,ASSLKRPKLRYEQY
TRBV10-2,ASSEVGGTRFGSPLH
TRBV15,ATSRETGSYEQY
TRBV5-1,ASSLDPGSNTGELF
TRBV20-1,SAAGQPQH
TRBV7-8,ASSLGSPPAYEQY
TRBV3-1,ASSRGQATSQY
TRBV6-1,ASETGMEQPQH
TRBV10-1,ASSHSGPAWNEQF
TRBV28,ASSLLAGGATGELF
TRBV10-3,ATVDRGVHEQY